These T cell receptor beta chains were read from a single sample in a study of T cells after yellow fever vaccination. TCRdb reanalysed the 5' RACE reads using MiXCR and keeps one entry per CDR3 protein. The sample records around 350,000 distinct CDR3 sequences, 6.2% being singletons. The material was PBMCs, obtained 5 days after the yellow fever booster vaccination. Receptors originate from a man between 25 and 39 years old who received the YFV17D yellow fever vaccine. The CDR3 runs from the conserved cysteine through the conserved F or W. Some rows mark clone size as missing; the rest say once, few, many or name a class of expanded clone.

V: TRBV6-6
size: few
CDR3: CASTQMDQPQHF

V: TRBV10-2
size: many
CDR3: CASSNSAGTSFYEQYF

V: TRBV20-1
size: few
CDR3: CSARSTGQGNYGYTF

V: TRBV7-2
size: few
CDR3: CAGASGGGNEQFF

V: TRBV6-1
size: few
CDR3: CASRLQQGMSSEQYF

V: TRBV29-1
size: .
CDR3: CSVLNGNNQPQHF

V: TRBV6-5
size: .
CDR3: CASSYSYRQALAFF

V: TRBV5-1
size: few
CDR3: CASSLTGSGNQPQHF

V: TRBV11-2
size: few
CDR3: CASSLDASGTYNEQFF

V: TRBV6-5
size: .
CDR3: CASSYGATNYGYTF

V: TRBV18
size: many
CDR3: CASSPDGAGANVLTF

V: TRBV5-1
size: few
CDR3: CASSRRTGSYNEQFF

V: TRBV23-1
size: many
CDR3: CASSQSRGVAEKLFF

V: TRBV27
size: .
CDR3: CASSSDRDSRLAKNIQYF

V: TRBV20-1
size: .
CDR3: CSARVIGQGEQNTQYF

V: TRBV12-3/TRBV12-4
size: many
CDR3: CASTRRDNYGYTF

V: TRBV3-1
size: .
CDR3: CASSQGTVSHEQYF

V: TRBV10-3
size: .
CDR3: CAIRGDSTRAGELFF

V: TRBV20-1
size: .
CDR3: CSASRLSYEQYF

V: TRBV14
size: few
CDR3: CASSQLAYEQFF

V: TRBV5-1
size: .
CDR3: CASSLEVGLAGVYNEQFF

V: TRBV4-3
size: .
CDR3: CASSQDFGPGSSYEQYF

V: TRBV15
size: .
CDR3: CATSSERLAGRHGELFF

V: TRBV12-3/TRBV12-4
size: .
CDR3: CASSGDRERNEQYF

V: TRBV7-2
size: few
CDR3: CASSSQYNSPLHF